The T cell receptor beta chain described here comes from a study of blood T cell repertoires in COVID-19. Study-wide context: Samples representing acute and convalescent COVID-19 were sourced from the United States, Italy and Spain. PBMCs, B-cell-depleted T cells, or T cells provided the cDNA or gDNA that made up the material.

As originally analysed: Amplification of reference gene primers provided the estimated nucleated cell counts. Sequenced by immunoSEQ multiplex PCR; TCRdb stores in-frame clones only, minus some. V, J and clone size are taken as reported in that table, and D and trimming were inferred from the DNA itself. In the table there are fewer than 250,000 clones, less than 90% of which are singletons. Germline assignment: CDR1 MNHNY and CDR2 SVGAGI (reference sequence). The CDR3 consists of 16 residues. V lost 10 bases and J lost 3, with 21 bases in between. This clonotype was obtained from a man aged 65 to 79 with acute or convalescent COVID-19. Sequenced: peripheral blood. The chain recombines TRBV6-6 with TRBJ1-4, with D perhaps matching TRBD1 (6 bases). The DNA for the CDR3 is TGTGCCACATCGATTGGGGGCCTGGGGCCTAATGAAAAACTGTTTTTT. Translation gives CATSIGGLGPNEKLFF.